Below are 26 T cell receptor beta chains sequenced from a single sample in a study of blood T cells in healthy people across ages. Using a J-beta primer mix together with a sample-barcoded 5' primer, a second PCR was run for about 6 to 11 cycles. TCRdb reanalysed the 5' RACE reads using MiXCR and keeps one entry per CDR3 protein. This table has 1.2 million to 1.5 million distinct CDR3 sequences, roughly 60% appearing once. The sample was blood. The receptors were sampled from a man aged 18 to 29 in good health.

The sample holds a few counts of this clonotype. This chain's CDR3 is CASSSLLDPTQYF. DNA for the CDR3: TGTGCCAGCAGCTCCCTCCTGGATCCAACGCAGTATTTT. This sequence joins TRBV7-9 and TRBJ2-3, with unresolved D. Between the trimmed V and J ends, which lost 4 bases and 9 bases, there was a span of 14 bases. CDR1 SEHNR and CDR2 FQNEAQ come from the germline V gene (reference sequence). There are 13 residues in the CDR3.

The chain employs TRBV7-9 and TRBJ2-3; TRBD1 aligns across 8 bases. J was trimmed by 3 bases and V by 5 bases; bases with no gene match: 10. The CDR3 consists of 16 residues. Germline values: CDR1 SEHNR, CDR2 FQNEAQ (reference sequence). This CDR3 reads CASSPRTGRTTDTQYF. As DNA, the CDR3 is TGTGCCAGCAGCCCAAGGACAGGGAGGACGACAGATACGCAGTATTTT.

The CDR3 loop reads CASSQVQGLASDTQYF. DNA for the CDR3: TGCGCCAGCAGCCAAGTACAGGGGCTAGCATCAGATACGCAGTATTTT. The chain combines TRBV4-3 with TRBJ2-3, with 7 bases that match TRBD1. From germline, CDR1 is LGHNA and CDR2 YSLEER. This CDR3 has 16 amino acids. V shed 1 base and J 4 bases; nucleotides not matched to a gene: 8.

The table lists this clonotype with a count of one. The chain combines TRBV15 with TRBJ2-6; D is tentatively TRBD1 or TRBD2 (5 bases each). Germline V gives CDR1 LNHNV, CDR2 YYDKDF (reference sequence). Trimming stripped 0 bases from V and 0 bases from J, with 18 bases between. CDR3 length: 20 amino acids. CDR3 sequence (DNA): TGTGCCACCAGCAGAGATGTGGCAGGGACCAAGCACTCTGGGGCCAACGTCCTGACTTTC. Its protein product is CATSRDVAGTKHSGANVLTF.

V is TRBV28 and J is TRBJ1-5; D not certain. This CDR3 region has 14 residues. Between the trimmed V and J ends, which lost 2 bases and 6 bases, there was a span of 11 bases. Germline loops: CDR1 MDHEN, CDR2 SYDVKM. CDR3 sequence: CASSLVPSGQPQHF. The CDR3 DNA reads as TGTGCCAGCAGTTTAGTTCCTTCGGGTCAGCCCCAGCATTTT.

This clonotype occurred a few times. The rearrangement joins TRBV5-6 to TRBJ2-1; 8 nucleotides line up with TRBD1. The CDR3 covers 16 residues. The V gene's germline CDR1 is SGHDT and CDR2 YYEEEE. The J segment lost 3 bases and the V segment lost 4 bases, leaving 9 bases of the junction unmatched. CDR3 bases: TGTGCCAGCAGCACCAAGGACAGGGCGGGCTACAATGAGCAGTTCTTC. It translates to CASSTKDRAGYNEQFF.

V and J are TRBV6-2 or TRBV6-3 and TRBJ2-5; tentatively, D is TRBD1 (5 bases). CDR1 and CDR2 from the germline V gene are MNHEY and SVGEGT. This CDR3 has 14 amino acids. V lost 11 bases to trimming and J lost 5 bases, with 21 bases between them. The CDR3, as DNA: TGTGCCGGACATGTCGGTAGTCCTCCGGAGACCCAGTACTTC. Amino acids: CAGHVGSPPETQYF.

The chain links TRBV29-1 to TRBJ2-1; TRBD2 matches at 7 bases. Germline assignment: CDR1 SQVTM and CDR2 ANQGSEA. Trimming took 8 bases from V and 0 from J; bases not matched to a gene: 25. This CDR3 spans 20 amino acids. CDR3 sequence (DNA): TGCAGCCCTAACACCAAACCGGAAGGGACTACATTTGTCTCCTACAATGAGCAGTTCTTC. This sequence encodes CSPNTKPEGTTFVSYNEQFF.

The chain uses TRBV12-3 or TRBV12-4 and TRBJ2-3; D is unclear. There are 13 residues in the CDR3. V was trimmed by 5 bases and J by 10 bases, leaving 16 bases between them. CDR3 nucleotides: TGTGCCAGCAGTCCCCCGACCACTCCGGCGCAGTATTTT. It specifies CASSPPTTPAQYF.

V usage is TRBV2 and J usage is TRBJ2-5, with D tentatively TRBD1 or TRBD2 (5 bases each). This CDR3 is built from 16 residues. Trimming removed 2 bases at V and 5 bases at J, with 18 bases between. Germline V lookup: CDR1 SNHLY, CDR2 FYNNEI. CDR3: CASSERGRLYGETQYF. CDR3 coding DNA: TGTGCCAGCAGTGAAAGGGGACGGCTATATGGGGAGACCCAGTACTTC.

The chain links TRBV12-3 or TRBV12-4 to TRBJ2-7, with D perhaps given as TRBD1 or TRBD2 (7 bases each). This CDR3 is 14 amino acids long. V was clipped by 6 bases and J by 2 bases, with 14 bases between them. The DNA of the CDR3 is TGTGCCAGCAGCCCGACAGGGACTACCTACGAGCAGTACTTC. Translating gives CASSPTGTTYEQYF.

The chain recombines TRBV7-2 with TRBJ2-6; 8 bases match TRBD1. Germline CDR1 SGHTA, CDR2 FQGNSA. The CDR3 has 15 residues. Germline trimming cut 5 bases from V and 4 bases from J; bases unmatched to any gene: 4. CDR3 residues: CASSDRGAGANVLTF. Written as DNA, the CDR3 is TGTGCCAGCAGCGACAGGGGCGCAGGGGCCAACGTCCTGACTTTC.

The chain combines TRBV7-2 with TRBJ2-7; D ambiguous. The germline gives CDR1 SGHTA, CDR2 FQGNSA. V was cut by 1 base and J by 7 bases, with 14 bases left in between. CDR3 length equals 14 residues. The CDR3 coding sequence is TGTGCCAGCAGCTTAGGGGCTGCCAACAATGAGCAGTACTTC. Protein: CASSLGAANNEQYF.

The rearrangement links TRBV5-1 to TRBJ1-2; TRBD1 matches at 7 bases. The CDR3 totals 17 residues. The germline gives CDR1 SGHRS, CDR2 YFSETQ. J was trimmed by 4 bases and V by 0 bases; bases with no gene match: 12. This CDR3 reads CASSLEVPGQSAYGYTF. The CDR3 DNA reads TGCGCCAGCAGCTTGGAGGTTCCGGGACAGAGCGCCTATGGCTACACCTTC.

The rearrangement uses TRBV27 and TRBJ2-7; 8 bases map to TRBD1. Germline CDR1 MNHEY, CDR2 SMNVEV (reference sequence). The CDR3 is 15 amino acids. V shed 4 bases, J shed 3 bases, and the junction held 8 bases outside the gene matches. In DNA form, the CDR3 reads TGTGCCAGCAGTTCCCTGACAGGGGAGCTCTACGAGCAGTACTTC. As protein: CASSSLTGELYEQYF.

The chain uses TRBV28 and TRBJ1-2; D call uncertain. CDR1 and CDR2 from the germline V gene are MDHEN and SYDVKM. V shed 10 bases and J shed 0 bases, with 15 bases lying between them. The CDR3 is 14 residues long. The DNA of the CDR3 is TGTGCCACGGAAGGGAGGCAATCTAACTATGGCTACACCTTC. This sequence encodes CATEGRQSNYGYTF.

The rearrangement links TRBV20-1 to TRBJ2-7; 8 positions agree with TRBD1. Germline CDR1 and CDR2: DFQATT and SNEGSKA (reference sequence). After removal of 5 bases from V and 0 bases from J, the junction contained 6 bases not matched to a gene. The CDR3 loop spans 14 amino acids. The CDR3 DNA sequence: TGCAGTGCTGAATTTACAGGGGGCTCCTACGAGCAGTACTTC. Its protein product is CSAEFTGGSYEQYF.

In this sample, this clonotype turned up a few times. V is TRBV6-1 and J is TRBJ2-7; 7 positions agree with TRBD1. V was pared by 7 bases and J by 4 bases, with 7 bases of the junction left unmatched. The CDR3 consists of 13 residues. CDR1 and CDR2 (germline): MNHNS, SASEGT. The chain's CDR3 is CASIGDSSYEQYF. In nucleotides, the CDR3 is TGTGCCAGCATCGGGGACAGTTCTTACGAGCAGTACTTC.

The chain recombines TRBV5-1 with TRBJ2-1; D is undetermined. From germline, CDR1 is SGHRS and CDR2 YFSETQ. This CDR3 contains 14 residues. With 6 bases removed from V and 5 bases from J, the gap between germline ends came to 15 bases. This CDR3 reads CASTRLYQDNEQFF. The CDR3 nucleotides read TGCGCCAGCACCCGTCTTTACCAGGACAATGAGCAGTTCTTC.

The chain links TRBV2 to TRBJ2-1; 9 bases align to TRBD2. This CDR3 has 16 residues. Germline lookup yields CDR1 SNHLY and CDR2 FYNNEI. The trim removed 5 bases at V and 4 bases at J, leaving 9 bases unmatched. CDR3 loop: CASSPVSGSEYNEQFF. CDR3 sequence (DNA): TGTGCCAGCAGTCCCGTTAGCGGGAGCGAGTACAATGAGCAGTTCTTC.

V gene TRBV10-3 combines with J gene TRBJ2-7; 7 positions agree with TRBD1. The J segment lost 8 bases and the V segment lost 5 bases, leaving 21 bases of the junction unmatched. The CDR3 spans 17 residues. The germline CDR1 and CDR2 sequences are ENHRY and SYGVKD. The CDR3, as DNA: TGTGCCATCAGTAGGACAGGAGCAACTACGACGAGGATACAGCAGTACTTC. This translates into CAISRTGATTTRIQQYF.

The gene calls are TRBV7-6 and TRBJ2-2; 9 bases agree with TRBD2. The V segment lost 5 bases and the J segment 0 bases; nucleotides outside the gene matches: 4. Germline V gene lookup returns CDR1 SGHVS and CDR2 FNYEAQ. The CDR3 totals 16 residues. For the CDR3, the DNA is TGTGCCAGCAGCCTACTAGCGGGCCCGAACACCGGGGAGCTGTTTTTT. Translating gives CASSLLAGPNTGELFF.

This chain joins TRBV27 and TRBJ1-1; 7 nucleotides line up with TRBD1. This CDR3 has 15 amino acids. J gave up 4 bases and V 6 bases, and 11 bases lay outside the gene matches. Per the germline V gene, CDR1 is MNHEY and CDR2 is SMNVEV (reference sequence). CDR3 nucleotide sequence: TGTGCCAGCAGGCGGATTGACAGGGCTGGCACTGAAGCTTTCTTT. Translated, it gives CASRRIDRAGTEAFF.

This rearrangement joins TRBV6-2 or TRBV6-3 to TRBJ2-1; D might be TRBD1 (6 bases). Trimming pared 5 bases from V and 4 bases from J, leaving 21 bases between. CDR3 length: 17 residues. Per germline, CDR1 MNHEY and CDR2 SVGEGT. DNA for the CDR3: TGTGCCAGCAGTATCCCGACAGGTCTGTTGGAATACAATGAGCAGTTCTTC. Amino acid sequence: CASSIPTGLLEYNEQFF.

V usage is TRBV27 and J usage is TRBJ2-5, with no clear D. The germline V and J ends were trimmed by 4 bases and 5 bases, with 14 bases remaining between them. Germline CDR1 reads MNHEY; CDR2 reads SMNVEV (reference sequence). The CDR3 consists of 14 residues. The DNA for the CDR3 is TGTGCCAGCAGTTCCGACCGCGACAAGGAGACCCAGTACTTC. Amino acids: CASSSDRDKETQYF.

V is TRBV11-2 and J is TRBJ2-1; 12 positions match TRBD2. This CDR3 has 18 amino acids. Germline CDR1 is SGHAT and CDR2 is FQNNGV. With V trimmed by 5 bases and J by 0 bases, 8 bases remained unmatched. For the CDR3, the DNA is TGTGCCAGCAGCCCAAGACTAGCGGGGGCCATCTCCTACAATGAGCAGTTCTTC. Amino acids: CASSPRLAGAISYNEQFF.